A selection of T cell receptor beta chains follows, all from one sample in a study of cytomegalovirus exposure and HLA in healthy donors. Data came from immunoSEQ multiplex PCR; TCRdb stores just in-frame clones and leaves some out. Altogether around 120,000 clones are present, roughly 72% being singletons, with the ten largest covering around a tenth. The specimen sequenced was PBMCs. The receptor set was obtained from a woman aged 45-65 years in good health and CMV-seropositive. The CDR3 runs from the conserved cysteine through the conserved F or W. A D gene is named only where the DNA matches it firmly. Clone size is shown for a subset of rows, as once, few, many or a class of expanded clone.

D gene: NA
clone size: NA
J gene: TRBJ1-5
V gene: TRBV18
CDR3 DNA: TGTGCCAGCTCACCAGGGCTCAATCAGCCCCAGCATTTT
CDR3 protein: CASSPGLNQPQHF

D gene: TRBD2
clone size: NA
J gene: TRBJ2-3
V gene: TRBV4-1
CDR3 DNA: TGCGCCAGCAGCCAAGAACGGGTAGCGGGAGATGTCGATACGCAGTATTTT
CDR3 protein: CASSQERVAGDVDTQYF

D gene: TRBD1
clone size: NA
J gene: TRBJ1-5
V gene: TRBV5-6
CDR3 DNA: TGTGCCAGCAGTACATTAGGACAGGGGGTTAGCAATCAGCCCCAGCATTTT
CDR3 protein: CASSTLGQGVSNQPQHF

D gene: TRBD2
clone size: NA
J gene: TRBJ2-7
V gene: TRBV6-5
CDR3 DNA: TGTGCCAGCAGTCAGAGGGAGGGACCCTACGAGCAGTACTTC
CDR3 protein: CASSQREGPYEQYF

D gene: NA
clone size: NA
J gene: TRBJ1-2
V gene: TRBV27
CDR3 DNA: TGTGCCAGCACCTTAAGATCAGGGTTCGGCTACTATGGCTACACCTTC
CDR3 protein: CASTLRSGFGYYGYTF

D gene: NA
clone size: NA
J gene: TRBJ1-2
V gene: TRBV7-2
CDR3 DNA: TGTGCCAGCAGCTTAGGTGTAACGGGGTATGGCTACACCTTC
CDR3 protein: CASSLGVTGYGYTF

D gene: TRBD1
clone size: NA
J gene: TRBJ1-1
V gene: TRBV2
CDR3 DNA: TGTGCCAGGCGGACAGGGATAATGAACACTGAAGCTTTCTTT
CDR3 protein: CARRTGIMNTEAFF

D gene: NA
clone size: NA
J gene: TRBJ2-7
V gene: TRBV11-3
CDR3 DNA: TGTGCCAGCAGCCATGGGACAAACTACGAGCAGTACTTC
CDR3 protein: CASSHGTNYEQYF

D gene: TRBD2
clone size: NA
J gene: TRBJ2-3
V gene: TRBV7-8
CDR3 DNA: TGTGCCAGCAGCTTAGCGCAGGGACTATACACAGATACGCAGTATTTT
CDR3 protein: CASSLAQGLYTDTQYF

D gene: NA
clone size: NA
J gene: TRBJ1-1
V gene: TRBV23-1
CDR3 DNA: TGCGCCAGCAGTCAATCGTCGGGACTGACTGAAGCTTTCTTT
CDR3 protein: CASSQSSGLTEAFF

D gene: TRBD1
clone size: NA
J gene: TRBJ2-2
V gene: TRBV7-8
CDR3 DNA: TGTGCCAGCAGCCCTACCGGGACAGCTTATTTTGGTGCCGGGGAGCTGTTTTTT
CDR3 protein: CASSPTGTAYFGAGELFF

D gene: NA
clone size: few
J gene: TRBJ2-5
V gene: TRBV5-1
CDR3 DNA: TGCGCCAGCAGCTTAGGAGGAGACAATGAAGAGACCCAGTACTTC
CDR3 protein: CASSLGGDNEETQYF

D gene: NA
clone size: NA
J gene: TRBJ2-1
V gene: TRBV7-2
CDR3 DNA: TGTGCCAGCAGCTTCACTACCTTTACGAGCAATGAGCAGTTCTTC
CDR3 protein: CASSFTTFTSNEQFF

D gene: NA
clone size: NA
J gene: TRBJ1-5
V gene: TRBV15
CDR3 DNA: TGTGCCACCAGCAGAGTGCCCGGGAGTAGCCAGCCCCAGCATTTT
CDR3 protein: CATSRVPGSSQPQHF

D gene: TRBD1
clone size: NA
J gene: TRBJ2-3
V gene: TRBV27
CDR3 DNA: TGTGCCAGCAGTTCATCTCGGTCAGGGGGCGGTCGGGATACGCAGTATTTT
CDR3 protein: CASSSSRSGGGRDTQYF

D gene: TRBD1
clone size: few
J gene: TRBJ1-1
V gene: TRBV18
CDR3 DNA: TGTGCCAGCTCACCAAGACAGGGGCGGCTGGATGAAGCTTTCTTT
CDR3 protein: CASSPRQGRLDEAFF

D gene: NA
clone size: NA
J gene: TRBJ2-7
V gene: TRBV7-8
CDR3 DNA: TGTGCCAGCAGCTTAGCTGAGCGGAACTACGAGCAGTACTTC
CDR3 protein: CASSLAERNYEQYF

D gene: NA
clone size: NA
J gene: TRBJ1-2
V gene: TRBV2
CDR3 DNA: TGTGCCAGCTCACAGGGTTCAATACATGGCTACACCTTC
CDR3 protein: CASSQGSIHGYTF

D gene: NA
clone size: NA
J gene: TRBJ1-5
V gene: TRBV6-1
CDR3 DNA: TGTGCCAGCAGTGAAGCCGCGAGCAATCAGCCCCAGCATTTT
CDR3 protein: CASSEAASNQPQHF

D gene: TRBD2
clone size: NA
J gene: TRBJ2-1
V gene: TRBV6-4
CDR3 DNA: TGTGCCAGCAGTGACCTGGTAGCGGGCCAGCACAATGAGCAGTTCTTC
CDR3 protein: CASSDLVAGQHNEQFF

D gene: NA
clone size: NA
J gene: TRBJ2-1
V gene: TRBV16
CDR3 DNA: TGTGCCAGCAGCCAATCCACCTACAATGAGCAGTTCTTC
CDR3 protein: CASSQSTYNEQFF

D gene: NA
clone size: NA
J gene: TRBJ2-7
V gene: TRBV5-1
CDR3 DNA: TGCGCCAGCTGGAGAGACGGCTCCTACGAGCAGTACTTC
CDR3 protein: CASWRDGSYEQYF

D gene: NA
clone size: NA
J gene: TRBJ2-7
V gene: TRBV27
CDR3 DNA: TGTGCCAGCAGTCCCAACGACAGGATGAGCTACGAGCAGTACTTC
CDR3 protein: CASSPNDRMSYEQYF

D gene: TRBD2
clone size: NA
J gene: TRBJ2-7
V gene: TRBV4-2
CDR3 DNA: TGTGCCAGCAGCCAAGACGGAACGAGCGGGGCAGGCGGGCAGTACTTC
CDR3 protein: CASSQDGTSGAGGQYF

D gene: NA
clone size: NA
J gene: TRBJ2-2
V gene: TRBV5-1
CDR3 DNA: TGCGCCAGCAGCCTAGGGACAAACACCGGGGAGCTGTTTTTT
CDR3 protein: CASSLGTNTGELFF

D gene: NA
clone size: once
J gene: TRBJ2-7
V gene: TRBV2
CDR3 DNA: TGTGCCAGCATACGCTCCTACGAGCAGTACTTC
CDR3 protein: CASIRSYEQYF

D gene: TRBD1
clone size: NA
J gene: TRBJ1-2
V gene: TRBV6-5
CDR3 DNA: TGTGCCAGCAGGACCGCGGGACAGGGAGACTATGGCTACACCTTC
CDR3 protein: CASRTAGQGDYGYTF

D gene: NA
clone size: NA
J gene: TRBJ1-2
V gene: TRBV4-3
CDR3 DNA: TGCGCCAGCAGCCAAGACAGGGGATATGGCTACACCTTC
CDR3 protein: CASSQDRGYGYTF

D gene: NA
clone size: NA
J gene: TRBJ2-1
V gene: TRBV15
CDR3 DNA: TGTGCCACCTCCCTGGCGGGGCTGGTCAATGAGCAGTTCTTC
CDR3 protein: CATSLAGLVNEQFF

D gene: TRBD2
clone size: NA
J gene: TRBJ2-5
V gene: TRBV28
CDR3 DNA: TGTGCCAGCAGTAGCCGCGGGAGCCTACGGGAGACCCAGTACTTC
CDR3 protein: CASSSRGSLRETQYF

D gene: NA
clone size: once
J gene: TRBJ1-4
V gene: TRBV5-1
CDR3 DNA: TGCGCCAGCAGCCAAACACCAACCCCGGGACTTACATTTGCAACTAATGAAAAACTGTTTTTT
CDR3 protein: CASSQTPTPGLTFATNEKLFF

D gene: TRBD1
clone size: NA
J gene: TRBJ2-7
V gene: TRBV11-2
CDR3 DNA: TGTGCCAGCAGCACAATTAGGTGGCAGGGGGTATACGAGCAGTACTTC
CDR3 protein: CASSTIRWQGVYEQYF

D gene: NA
clone size: few
J gene: TRBJ1-1
V gene: TRBV4-1
CDR3 DNA: TGCGCCAGCAGCCAAGATCTTTCCACTGAAGCTTTCTTT
CDR3 protein: CASSQDLSTEAFF

D gene: NA
clone size: NA
J gene: TRBJ2-7
V gene: TRBV7-9
CDR3 DNA: TGTGCCAGCAGCTCAAATAATCTTTACGAGCAGTACTTC
CDR3 protein: CASSSNNLYEQYF

D gene: NA
clone size: NA
J gene: TRBJ1-1
V gene: TRBV18
CDR3 DNA: TGTGCCAGCTCAGCAAGCCGAGGGGAGGCTGAAGCTTTCTTT
CDR3 protein: CASSASRGEAEAFF

D gene: TRBD1
clone size: few
J gene: TRBJ1-1
V gene: TRBV6-6
CDR3 DNA: TGTGCCAGCAGCCGGGGGACAGGGAATCTGGCTGAAGCTTTCTTT
CDR3 protein: CASSRGTGNLAEAFF

D gene: NA
clone size: once
J gene: TRBJ2-3
V gene: TRBV6-6
CDR3 DNA: TGTGCCAGCAGTTCGTCCACAGATACGCAGTATTTT
CDR3 protein: CASSSSTDTQYF

D gene: NA
clone size: NA
J gene: TRBJ2-1
V gene: TRBV4-1
CDR3 DNA: TGCGCCAGCAGCCAAGTTTCGTTCGGTGAGAATGAGCAGTTCTTC
CDR3 protein: CASSQVSFGENEQFF

D gene: NA
clone size: once
J gene: TRBJ2-7
V gene: TRBV7-2
CDR3 DNA: TGTGCCAGCAGCTCCTACAGGGACGAGCAGTACTTC
CDR3 protein: CASSSYRDEQYF

D gene: TRBD2
clone size: NA
J gene: TRBJ2-1
V gene: TRBV4-2
CDR3 DNA: TGTGCCAGCAGCACCAGACCGGGACTAGCGGGGACTGGGGACAATGAGCAGTTCTTC
CDR3 protein: CASSTRPGLAGTGDNEQFF

D gene: TRBD2
clone size: NA
J gene: TRBJ2-1
V gene: TRBV4-3
CDR3 DNA: TGCGCCAGCAGCCAAGAGATTCTAGCGGGGGGGGCAAAGTTCTTC
CDR3 protein: CASSQEILAGGAKFF

D gene: NA
clone size: NA
J gene: TRBJ1-4
V gene: TRBV5-1
CDR3 DNA: TGCGCCAGCAGCTTAGGGGGTGCTAATGAAAAACTGTTTTTT
CDR3 protein: CASSLGGANEKLFF

D gene: TRBD2
clone size: NA
J gene: TRBJ2-4
V gene: TRBV7-2
CDR3 DNA: TGTGCCAGCAGCCTTTGGACTAGCGGGGGGAAAAACATTCAGTACTTC
CDR3 protein: CASSLWTSGGKNIQYF

D gene: NA
clone size: NA
J gene: TRBJ1-4
V gene: TRBV19
CDR3 DNA: TGTGCCAGTAGTCCGACAGAGAGCGAAAAACTGTTTTTT
CDR3 protein: CASSPTESEKLFF

D gene: TRBD1
clone size: NA
J gene: TRBJ2-7
V gene: TRBV19
CDR3 DNA: TGTGCCAGTTCAGCAGGGACAGGGCACCCAAGCTACGAGCAGTACTTC
CDR3 protein: CASSAGTGHPSYEQYF

D gene: NA
clone size: NA
J gene: TRBJ1-2
V gene: TRBV29-1
CDR3 DNA: TGCAGCGTGGGGACATCATTCTATGGCTACACCTTC
CDR3 protein: CSVGTSFYGYTF

D gene: TRBD1
clone size: NA
J gene: TRBJ2-2
V gene: TRBV5-1
CDR3 DNA: TGCGCCAGCAGCCAGGACAGGGTGGCCGGGGAGCTGTTTTTT
CDR3 protein: CASSQDRVAGELFF

D gene: NA
clone size: NA
J gene: TRBJ2-5
V gene: TRBV27
CDR3 DNA: TGTGCCAGCAGTTTATCAGGGGTAGGGGAGACCCAGTACTTC
CDR3 protein: CASSLSGVGETQYF

D gene: NA
clone size: few
J gene: TRBJ2-5
V gene: TRBV19
CDR3 DNA: TGTGCCAGTAGTAACGGGGGGCGGACTAGAGAAGAGACCCAGTACTTC
CDR3 protein: CASSNGGRTREETQYF

D gene: NA
clone size: NA
J gene: TRBJ2-2
V gene: TRBV2
CDR3 DNA: TGTGCCAGCAGTGAGAGAGCGGCGTCTATAACCGGGGAGCTGTTTTTT
CDR3 protein: CASSERAASITGELFF

D gene: TRBD2
clone size: NA
J gene: TRBJ2-5
V gene: TRBV6-6
CDR3 DNA: TGTGCCAGCAGCGAAATCGGACTAGGAGAGACCCAGTACTTC
CDR3 protein: CASSEIGLGETQYF

D gene: TRBD1
clone size: NA
J gene: TRBJ2-7
V gene: TRBV28
CDR3 DNA: TGTGCCAGCAGTCGGGGACAGGGGCTAATCTACGAGCAGTACTTC
CDR3 protein: CASSRGQGLIYEQYF

D gene: NA
clone size: NA
J gene: TRBJ2-7
V gene: TRBV10-3
CDR3 DNA: TGTGCCATCCGGACTGAAAACTCCTACGAGCAGTACTTC
CDR3 protein: CAIRTENSYEQYF

D gene: NA
clone size: NA
J gene: TRBJ2-1
V gene: TRBV4-2
CDR3 DNA: TGTGCCAGCAGCCAAGCGAATGGGCTCAGTGAGCAGTTCTTC
CDR3 protein: CASSQANGLSEQFF

D gene: NA
clone size: NA
J gene: TRBJ2-5
V gene: TRBV18
CDR3 DNA: TGTGCCAGCTCACCACGCAATTCGGCGGGCGGTAGAGAGACCCAGTACTTC
CDR3 protein: CASSPRNSAGGRETQYF